This record concerns one T cell receptor (beta chain) sequence. Original handling: Quantification of nucleated cells was approximated via reference gene primer amplification. Produced via immunoSEQ multiplex PCR; TCRdb's table is partial and in-frame only. V and J calls plus clone size are reproduced from that table; the DNA served to infer D and trimming. The repertoire holds some 51,000 clones, with around 90% as singletons. The sample belongs to a study of blood T cell repertoires in COVID-19. As for the study in general: There were acute and convalescent COVID-19 samples, and they came from the United States, Italy and Spain. Nucleic acid was either cDNA or gDNA, and it came from T cells, B-cell-depleted T cells, or PBMCs.

Germline assignment: CDR1 MNHEY and CDR2 SVGAGI. V shed 6 bases and J shed 7 bases, with 19 bases lying between them. The CDR3 sequence is 14 residues long. The chain has TRBV6-5 and TRBJ2-7, with D possibly matching TRBD2 (5 bases). The sample consisted of peripheral blood. This TCR was sampled from a man in his fifties with acute or convalescent COVID-19. CDR3 in DNA: TGTGCCAGCAGCTCAGATCACGGGAACCGGGAGCAGTACTTC. This encodes CASSSDHGNREQYF.